This T cell receptor (beta chain) originates from a study of T cell changes during pregnancy in multiple sclerosis (dated by TCRdb to the late 2010s). Context from the whole study: The study looked at changes in the T cell repertoire across pregnancy in women with multiple sclerosis.

Inclusive of the bounding cysteine and phenylalanine, the CDR3 is 14 residues long. Left in the record is the CDR3 DNA by itself, 42 bases read in frame from the first base. At the junction V is shortened by 3 bases and J by 15 bases; bases outside the gene matches: 14. The germline V gene gives CDR1 as SGDLS and CDR2 as YYNGEE. The protocol used for the library was the immunoSEQ multiplex PCR assay. TCRdb obtained this table from immuneACCESS and retained in-frame rearrangements with V and J assigned. These tables miss some clones; where compared with another copy, unresolved V genes account for less than half of the shortfall, and the remainder is unexplained. The sample table contains tens of thousands of clones; only one count was recorded for more than 85% of them. The biggest ten clones account for about 0.9% of the sample. In regard to this clone: No cognate antigen has been identified for it. Per-base qualities were not stored, and no clone one base away is much larger.

The sequence was collected from a female donor with multiple sclerosis, enrolled in a pregnancy study. The chain links TRBV9 with TRBJ2-1; 8 nucleotides in the junction match TRBD2. The sequencing used peripheral blood, collected before pregnancy. The CDR3 region reads CASSDLAGGRALFF. Here is the DNA: TGTGCCAGCAGCGACCTCGCGGGGGGACGAGCTCTGTTCTTC.